The present T cell receptor beta chain was sequenced within a study of cytomegalovirus exposure and HLA in healthy donors. Overall study results and limits: Information on immune exposure was restricted to one variable (CMV serostatus). TCR beta chains numbering approximately 150 were designated cytomegalovirus-associated.

Germline CDR1 is LGHNT and CDR2 is FRNRAP. The J segment lost 4 bases and the V segment lost 0 bases, leaving 5 bases of the junction unmatched. This CDR3 contains 15 residues. Comments on this clone: Its antigen remains unidentified.

The study ran its PCR with 60 Vbeta and 13 Jbeta primers. Only in-frame clones appear in the TCRdb table, and some are missing; sequencing was by immunoSEQ multiplex PCR. The repertoire includes 150,000 to 200,000 clones, about 76% of them detected once, and roughly 1.6% sits in the top ten. The rearrangement uses TRBV12-5 and TRBJ1-1, with 7 bases identical to TRBD1. The sequence was obtained from a woman aged 50 to 60 in good health and CMV-seronegative. Material: PBMCs. The CDR3 region has the DNA TGTGCTAGTGGTTTGGTAATAGGGGGCATCACTGAAGCTTTCTTT. Its translation: CASGLVIGGITEAFF.